Following are 3 T cell receptor beta chains from one sample sequenced in a study of blood T cells in healthy people across ages. A second roughly 6 to 12 cycle PCR used barcoded and J-beta primers. One entry per CDR3 protein, called by TCRdb with MiXCR from the 5' RACE reads. The profile covers 1.5 million to 2 million distinct CDR3 sequences, with about 39% appearing a single time and 20% to 25% taken by the ten largest. The source material was blood. The origin of the receptors is a human donor in good health.

This chain's CDR3 is CSVLTRTSEQYF. The DNA of the CDR3 is TGCAGTGTCTTGACCCGGACGTCCGAGCAGTACTTC. The chain uses TRBV20-1 and TRBJ2-7; unclear D gene. The CDR3 consists of 12 residues. Germline CDR1 reads DFQATT; CDR2 reads SNEGSKA (reference sequence). Trimming cost V 7 bases and J 6 bases, with 16 bases left between them.

The chain recombines TRBV7-2 with TRBJ1-2, with 10 bases lining up with TRBD1. Germline CDR1 SGHTA, CDR2 FQGNSA. CDR3 size: 15 residues. V lost 5 bases, J lost 2 bases, and 5 bases stayed unmatched. The CDR3 region is CASSQRTGGNYGYTF. The CDR3 region has the DNA TGTGCCAGCAGCCAACGGACAGGGGGAAACTATGGCTACACCTTC.

This clonotype was recorded a few times. The V call is TRBV12-3 or TRBV12-4, the J call TRBJ2-3; perhaps TRBD2 as D (6 bases). The CDR3 is 14 amino acids. With 4 bases removed from V and 4 bases from J, the gap between germline ends came to 12 bases. The CDR3 DNA follows: TGTGCCAGCAGTTCCCCCTGGGGGGCAGATACGCAGTATTTT. Residues: CASSSPWGADTQYF.